This is a list of T cell receptor beta chains from one sample in a study of blood T cell repertoires in COVID-19. Profiled with immunoSEQ multiplex PCR; TCRdb holds only in-frame clones, not every one. Among 150,000 or so clones listed, roughly 89% were seen once. Material: peripheral blood. The receptors come from a woman aged 45 to 65 with acute or convalescent COVID-19. CDR3s include the opening cysteine and the closing phenylalanine or tryptophan. A D gene is named only where the DNA matches it firmly. Where a row states a size, it is once, few, many or the class of an expanded clone; other rows omit it.

d_call,v_call,cdr3_length,clone_size,j_call,cdr3_aa,cdr3_nt
TRBD2,TRBV6-5,13,-,TRBJ2-7,CASSLESGSQQYF,TGTGCCAGCAGCCTTGAAAGCGGGAGCCAGCAGTACTTC
TRBD1,TRBV6-2/TRBV6-3,19,-,TRBJ1-1,CASSYIEETGYQRNTEAFF,TGTGCCAGCAGCTATATAGAGGAGACAGGGTATCAACGGAACACTGAAGCTTTCTTT
TRBD2,TRBV6-6,15,-,TRBJ2-3,CASSYPREGPDTQYF,TGTGCCAGCAGTTACCCCCGGGAGGGCCCCGATACGCAGTATTTT
TRBD1,TRBV6-5,12,-,TRBJ2-3,CSLDRGTDTQYF,TGTTCTTTAGACAGGGGGACAGATACGCAGTATTTT
TRBD1,TRBV19,14,-,TRBJ1-2,CASSPGTGGHGYTF,TGTGCCAGTAGTCCCGGGACAGGGGGGCATGGCTACACCTTC
-,TRBV7-2,14,-,TRBJ1-5,CASSLGQNNQPQHF,TGTGCCAGCAGCTTAGGACAGAACAATCAGCCCCAGCATTTT
-,TRBV7-8,12,-,TRBJ2-7,CASSLNTYEQYF,TGTGCCAGCAGCCTTAATACCTACGAGCAGTACTTC
-,TRBV7-2,12,-,TRBJ2-5,CASRGRSGTQYF,TGTGCCAGCAGGGGGCGGTCCGGGACCCAGTACTTC
-,TRBV3-1/TRBV3-2,16,few,TRBJ2-2,CASSQVDSSEGGELFF,TGTGCCAGCAGCCAAGTGGACAGTAGCGAAGGCGGGGAGCTGTTTTTT
-,TRBV7-9,17,-,TRBJ2-5,CASSLAPGTVLQETQYF,TGTGCCAGCAGCTTAGCGCCCGGGACTGTCCTCCAAGAGACCCAGTACTTC
TRBD2,TRBV6-5,13,once,TRBJ2-7,CASSGTRRYEQYF,TGTGCCAGCAGCGGGACTAGACGATACGAGCAGTACTTC
-,TRBV7-2,15,-,TRBJ1-5,CASSSEGLGNQPQHF,TGTGCCAGCAGCTCGGAGGGTCTCGGCAATCAGCCCCAGCATTTT
-,TRBV13,14,-,TRBJ2-3,CASSLGLNTDTQYF,TGTGCCAGCAGCTTAGGGTTAAACACAGATACGCAGTATTTT
TRBD2,TRBV6-5,15,-,TRBJ2-1,CASSYGGESYNEQFF,TGTGCCAGCAGTTACGGGGGGGAATCATACAATGAGCAGTTCTTC
TRBD1,TRBV27,16,-,TRBJ2-6,CASRGQADSGANVLTF,TGTGCCAGCCGCGGACAGGCCGACTCTGGGGCCAACGTCCTGACTTTC
-,TRBV10-3,14,-,TRBJ1-5,CAAWQGGGNQPQHF,TGTGCCGCTTGGCAGGGAGGTGGCAATCAGCCCCAGCATTTT
-,TRBV12-3/TRBV12-4,13,once,TRBJ1-1,CASSPYMNTEAFF,TGTGCCAGCAGTCCTTACATGAACACTGAAGCTTTCTTT
TRBD1,TRBV6-5,13,-,TRBJ1-2,CASRSTGVNGYTF,TGTGCCAGCAGATCGACAGGGGTTAATGGCTACACCTTC
-,TRBV11-1,16,once,TRBJ1-1,CASSLDRELETTEAFF,TGTGCCAGCAGCTTAGACCGGGAGTTGGAGACGACTGAAGCTTTCTTT
-,TRBV11-2,17,-,TRBJ2-7,CASSPDLASDLTYEQYF,TGTGCCAGCAGCCCCGATCTAGCGTCTGACCTCACTTACGAGCAGTACTTC
-,TRBV10-3,15,-,TRBJ1-2,CAISEHGQRAYGYTF,TGTGCCATCAGTGAGCATGGACAGCGTGCCTATGGCTACACCTTC
TRBD2,TRBV7-3,15,-,TRBJ2-3,CASSPGGRETDTQYF,TGTGCCAGCAGCCCGGGGGGGCGTGAGACAGATACGCAGTATTTT
TRBD2,TRBV7-8,15,-,TRBJ2-7,CASSGTSGSLYEQYF,TGTGCCAGCAGCGGGACTAGCGGGTCGCTATACGAGCAGTACTTC
TRBD1,TRBV2,13,-,TRBJ2-5,CARGSGQGETQYF,TGTGCCAGGGGTTCGGGACAGGGAGAGACCCAGTACTTC
TRBD1,TRBV6-6,15,-,TRBJ2-1,CASSYSWDRVHEQFF,TGTGCCAGCAGTTACTCGTGGGACAGGGTCCATGAGCAGTTCTTC
-,TRBV5-1,17,-,TRBJ1-3,CASSWSLDRPSGNTIYF,TGCGCCAGCAGCTGGAGCCTTGACAGACCCTCTGGAAACACCATATATTTT